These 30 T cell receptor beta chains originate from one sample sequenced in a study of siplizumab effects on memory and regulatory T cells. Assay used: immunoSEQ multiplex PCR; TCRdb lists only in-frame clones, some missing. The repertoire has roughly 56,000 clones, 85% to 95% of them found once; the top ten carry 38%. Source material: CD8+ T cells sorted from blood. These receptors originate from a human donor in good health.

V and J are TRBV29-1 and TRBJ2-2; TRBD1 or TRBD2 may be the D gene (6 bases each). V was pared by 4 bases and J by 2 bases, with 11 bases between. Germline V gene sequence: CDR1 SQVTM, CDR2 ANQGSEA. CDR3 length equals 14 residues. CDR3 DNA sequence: TGCAGCGTTGGGAGGGGGATCAACACCGGGGAGCTGTTTTTT. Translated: CSVGRGINTGELFF.

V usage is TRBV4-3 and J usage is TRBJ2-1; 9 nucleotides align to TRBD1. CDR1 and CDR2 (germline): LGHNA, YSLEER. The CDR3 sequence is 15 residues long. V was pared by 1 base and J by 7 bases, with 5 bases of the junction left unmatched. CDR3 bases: TGCGCCAGCAGCCAAGTAGGGGGACAGGGTAATGAGCAGTTCTTC. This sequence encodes CASSQVGGQGNEQFF.

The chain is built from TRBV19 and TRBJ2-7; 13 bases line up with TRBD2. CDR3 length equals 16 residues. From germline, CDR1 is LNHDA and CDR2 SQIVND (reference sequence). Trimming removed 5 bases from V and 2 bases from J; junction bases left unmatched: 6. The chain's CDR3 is CASSEELAGGPYEQYF. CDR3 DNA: TGTGCCAGTAGTGAAGAACTAGCGGGAGGGCCCTACGAGCAGTACTTC.

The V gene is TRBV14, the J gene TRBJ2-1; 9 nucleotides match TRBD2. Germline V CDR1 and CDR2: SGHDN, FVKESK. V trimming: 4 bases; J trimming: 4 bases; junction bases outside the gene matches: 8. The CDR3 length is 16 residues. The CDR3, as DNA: TGTGCCAGCAGCCCCCTAGCTAGCGGGGTTTACAATGAGCAGTTCTTC. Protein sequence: CASSPLASGVYNEQFF.

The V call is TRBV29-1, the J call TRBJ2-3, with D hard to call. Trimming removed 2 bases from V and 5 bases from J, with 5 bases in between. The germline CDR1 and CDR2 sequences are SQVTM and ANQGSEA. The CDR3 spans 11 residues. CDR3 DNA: TGCAGCGTTGAATCCAGAGATACGCAGTATTTT. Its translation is CSVESRDTQYF.

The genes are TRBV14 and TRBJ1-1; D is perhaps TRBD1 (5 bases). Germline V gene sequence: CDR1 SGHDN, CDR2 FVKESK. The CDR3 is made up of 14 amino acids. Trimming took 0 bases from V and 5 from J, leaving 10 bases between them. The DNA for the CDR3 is TGTGCCAGCAGCCAAGATCGGGGCAGAACTGAAGCTTTCTTT. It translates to CASSQDRGRTEAFF.

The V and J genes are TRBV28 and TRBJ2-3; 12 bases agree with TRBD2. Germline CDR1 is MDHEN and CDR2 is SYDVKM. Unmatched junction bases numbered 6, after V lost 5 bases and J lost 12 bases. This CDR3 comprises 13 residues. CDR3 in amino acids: CASSGTSGLFQYF. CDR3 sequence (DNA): TGTGCCAGCAGTGGGACTAGCGGGCTCTTCCAGTATTTT.

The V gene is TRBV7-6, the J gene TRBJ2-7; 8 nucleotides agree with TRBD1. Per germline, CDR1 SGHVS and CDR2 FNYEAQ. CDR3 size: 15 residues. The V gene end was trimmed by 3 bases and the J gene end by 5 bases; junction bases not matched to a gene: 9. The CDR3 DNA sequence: TGTGCCAGCAGCTTGGGTCGCAGGGGGCTCGACGAGCAGTACTTC. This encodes CASSLGRRGLDEQYF.

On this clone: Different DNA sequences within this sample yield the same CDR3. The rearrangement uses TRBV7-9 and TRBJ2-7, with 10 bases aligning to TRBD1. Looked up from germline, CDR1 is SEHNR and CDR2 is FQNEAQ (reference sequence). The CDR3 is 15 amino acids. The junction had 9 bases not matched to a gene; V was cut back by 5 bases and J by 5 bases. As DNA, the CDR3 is TGTGCCAGCAGCCTTCCCGGGACAGGGGCCAACGAGCAGTACTTC. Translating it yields CASSLPGTGANEQYF.

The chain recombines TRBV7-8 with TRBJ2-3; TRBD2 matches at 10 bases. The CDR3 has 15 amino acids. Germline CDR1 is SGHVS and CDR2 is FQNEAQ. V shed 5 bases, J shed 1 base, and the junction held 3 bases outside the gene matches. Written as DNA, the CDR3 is TGTGCCAGCAGCGAGCTAGCGGGAGGCACAGATACGCAGTATTTT. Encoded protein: CASSELAGGTDTQYF.

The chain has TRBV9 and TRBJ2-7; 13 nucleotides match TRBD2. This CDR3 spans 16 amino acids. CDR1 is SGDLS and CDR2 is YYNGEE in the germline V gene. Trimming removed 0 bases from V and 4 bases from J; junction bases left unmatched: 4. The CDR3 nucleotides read TGTGCCAGCAGCGTAGCGGGACTAGCGGGAATTTACGAGCAGTACTTC. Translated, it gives CASSVAGLAGIYEQYF.

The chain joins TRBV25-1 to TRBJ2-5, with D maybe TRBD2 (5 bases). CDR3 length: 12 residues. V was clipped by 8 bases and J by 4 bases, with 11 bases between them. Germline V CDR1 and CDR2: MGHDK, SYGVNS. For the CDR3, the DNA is TGTGCCAGCCTCGGGGATGGAGAGACCCAGTACTTC. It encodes CASLGDGETQYF.

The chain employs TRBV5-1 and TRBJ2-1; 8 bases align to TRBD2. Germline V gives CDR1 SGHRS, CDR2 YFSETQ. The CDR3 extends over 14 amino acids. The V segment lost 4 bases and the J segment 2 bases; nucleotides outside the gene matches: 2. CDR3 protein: CASSISGAYNEQFF. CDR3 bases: TGCGCCAGCAGCATTAGCGGGGCCTACAATGAGCAGTTCTTC.

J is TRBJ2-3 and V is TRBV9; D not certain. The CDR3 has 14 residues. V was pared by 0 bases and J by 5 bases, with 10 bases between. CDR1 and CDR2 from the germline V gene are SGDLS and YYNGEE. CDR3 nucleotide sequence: TGTGCCAGCAGCGTAGTAGGAGCGCGAGATACGCAGTATTTT. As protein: CASSVVGARDTQYF.

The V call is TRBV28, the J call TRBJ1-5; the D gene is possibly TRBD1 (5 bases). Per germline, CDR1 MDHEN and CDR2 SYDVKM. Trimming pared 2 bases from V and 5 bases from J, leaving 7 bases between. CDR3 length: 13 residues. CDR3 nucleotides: TGTGCCAGCAGTTTAGCGGGGGATCAGCCCCAGCATTTT. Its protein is CASSLAGDQPQHF. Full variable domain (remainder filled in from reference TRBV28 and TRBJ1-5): DVKVTQSSRYLVKRTGEKVFLECVQDMDHENMFWYRQDPGLGLRLIYFSYDVKMKEKGDIPEGYSVSREKKERFSLILESASTNQTSMYLCASSLAGDQPQHFGDGTRLSIL.

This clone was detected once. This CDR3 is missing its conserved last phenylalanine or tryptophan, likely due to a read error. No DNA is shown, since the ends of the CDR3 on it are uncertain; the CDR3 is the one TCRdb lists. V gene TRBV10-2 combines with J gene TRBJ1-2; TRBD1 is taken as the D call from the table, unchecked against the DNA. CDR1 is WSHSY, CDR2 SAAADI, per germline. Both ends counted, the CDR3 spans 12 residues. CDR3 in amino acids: CASSEAQTGLEL.

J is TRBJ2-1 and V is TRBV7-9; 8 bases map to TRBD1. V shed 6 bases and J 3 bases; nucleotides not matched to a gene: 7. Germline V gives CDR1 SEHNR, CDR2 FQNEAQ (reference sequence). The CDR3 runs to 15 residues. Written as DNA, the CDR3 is TGTGCCAGCAGAGAGGCAGGGGGCGGCTACAATGAGCAGTTCTTC. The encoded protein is CASREAGGGYNEQFF.

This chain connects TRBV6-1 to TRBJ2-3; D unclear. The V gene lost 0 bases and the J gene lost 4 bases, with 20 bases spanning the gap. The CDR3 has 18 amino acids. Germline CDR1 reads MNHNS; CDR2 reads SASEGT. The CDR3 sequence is CASSEAGVQVTQADTQYF. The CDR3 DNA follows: TGTGCCAGCAGTGAAGCTGGAGTTCAGGTCACCCAGGCAGATACGCAGTATTTT.

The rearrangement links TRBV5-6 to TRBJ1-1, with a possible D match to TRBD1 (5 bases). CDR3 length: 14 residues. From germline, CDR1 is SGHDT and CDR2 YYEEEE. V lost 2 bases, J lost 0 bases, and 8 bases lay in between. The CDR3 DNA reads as TGTGCCAGCAGCTTCCGGGACGTGAACACTGAAGCTTTCTTT. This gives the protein CASSFRDVNTEAFF.

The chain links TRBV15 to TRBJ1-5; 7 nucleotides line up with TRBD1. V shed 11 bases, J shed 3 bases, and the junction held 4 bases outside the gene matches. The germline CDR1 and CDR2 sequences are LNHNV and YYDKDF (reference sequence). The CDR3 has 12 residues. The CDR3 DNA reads TGTGCCGTCGGGACAGTCAATCAGCCCCAGCATTTT. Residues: CAVGTVNQPQHF.

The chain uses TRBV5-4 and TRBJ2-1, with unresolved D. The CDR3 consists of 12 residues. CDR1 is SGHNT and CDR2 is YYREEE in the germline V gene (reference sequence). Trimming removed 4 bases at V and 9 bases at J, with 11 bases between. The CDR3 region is CASSPGVGEQFF. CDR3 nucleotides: TGTGCCAGCAGCCCTGGTGTAGGTGAGCAGTTCTTC.

CDR3 in amino acids: CASRLLSSGAPQHF. The CDR3 region has the DNA TGTGCCAGCAGATTACTGTCGTCGGGGGCGCCCCAGCATTTT. The chain carries TRBV28 and TRBJ1-5; D is possibly TRBD1 (6 bases). Between the trimmed V and J ends, which lost 6 bases and 9 bases, there was a span of 18 bases. This CDR3 has 14 residues. Germline lookup yields CDR1 MDHEN and CDR2 SYDVKM.

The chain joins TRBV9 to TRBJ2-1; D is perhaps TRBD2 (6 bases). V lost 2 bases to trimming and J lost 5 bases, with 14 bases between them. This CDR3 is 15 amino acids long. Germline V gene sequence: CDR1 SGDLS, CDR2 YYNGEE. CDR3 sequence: CASSVGSGENNEQFF. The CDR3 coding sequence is TGTGCCAGCAGCGTCGGTAGCGGAGAGAACAATGAGCAGTTCTTC.

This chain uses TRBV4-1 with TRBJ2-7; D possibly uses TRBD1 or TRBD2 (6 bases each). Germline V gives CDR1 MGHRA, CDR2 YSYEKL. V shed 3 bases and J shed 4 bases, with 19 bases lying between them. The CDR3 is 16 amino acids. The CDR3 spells CASSQGPGAWEYEQYF. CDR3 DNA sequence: TGCGCCAGCAGCCAGGGCCCGGGGGCGTGGGAATACGAGCAGTACTTC.

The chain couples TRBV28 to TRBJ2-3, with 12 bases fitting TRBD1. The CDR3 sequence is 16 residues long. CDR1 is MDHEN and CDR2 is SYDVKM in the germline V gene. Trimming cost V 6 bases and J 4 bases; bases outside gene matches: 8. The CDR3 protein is CASRTWDRGQADTQYF. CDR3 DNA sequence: TGTGCCAGCAGAACTTGGGACAGGGGGCAGGCAGATACGCAGTATTTT.

The CDR3 region is CASSFVQGPRPQHF. CDR3 DNA: TGTGCCAGCAGCTTTGTGCAGGGCCCTAGGCCCCAGCATTTT. The chain employs TRBV5-8 and TRBJ1-5; the D gene is possibly TRBD1 (5 bases). The CDR3 has 14 residues. Trimming cost V 2 bases and J 9 bases, with 15 bases left between them. Germline values: CDR1 SGHTS, CDR2 YDEGEE.

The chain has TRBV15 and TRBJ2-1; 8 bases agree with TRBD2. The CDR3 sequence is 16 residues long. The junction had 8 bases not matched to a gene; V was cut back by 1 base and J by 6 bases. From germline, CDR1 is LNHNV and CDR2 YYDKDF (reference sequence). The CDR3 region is CATSRAGTSILNEQFF. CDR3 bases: TGTGCCACCAGCAGAGCCGGGACTAGTATACTCAATGAGCAGTTCTTC.

The DNA for the CDR3 is TGTGCCAGTGTTGGCGGGAGCAACAATGAGCAGTTCTTC. Amino acid sequence: CASVGGSNNEQFF. V and J are TRBV27 and TRBJ2-1; 7 bases align to TRBD2. Germline values: CDR1 MNHEY, CDR2 SMNVEV (reference sequence). V trimming: 9 bases; J trimming: 5 bases; junction bases outside the gene matches: 7. This CDR3 comprises 13 residues.

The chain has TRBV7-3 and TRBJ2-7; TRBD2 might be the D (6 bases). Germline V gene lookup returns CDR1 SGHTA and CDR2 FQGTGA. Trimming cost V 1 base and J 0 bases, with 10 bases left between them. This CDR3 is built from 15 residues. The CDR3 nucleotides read TGTGCCAGCAGCTTAAATAGCGGTCTCTCCTACGAGCAGTACTTC. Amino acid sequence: CASSLNSGLSYEQYF.

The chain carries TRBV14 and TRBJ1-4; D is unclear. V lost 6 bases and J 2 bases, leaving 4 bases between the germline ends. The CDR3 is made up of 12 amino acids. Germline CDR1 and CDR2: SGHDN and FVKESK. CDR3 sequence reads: CASRGTNEKLFF. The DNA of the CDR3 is TGTGCCAGCAGGGGCACTAATGAAAAACTGTTTTTT.